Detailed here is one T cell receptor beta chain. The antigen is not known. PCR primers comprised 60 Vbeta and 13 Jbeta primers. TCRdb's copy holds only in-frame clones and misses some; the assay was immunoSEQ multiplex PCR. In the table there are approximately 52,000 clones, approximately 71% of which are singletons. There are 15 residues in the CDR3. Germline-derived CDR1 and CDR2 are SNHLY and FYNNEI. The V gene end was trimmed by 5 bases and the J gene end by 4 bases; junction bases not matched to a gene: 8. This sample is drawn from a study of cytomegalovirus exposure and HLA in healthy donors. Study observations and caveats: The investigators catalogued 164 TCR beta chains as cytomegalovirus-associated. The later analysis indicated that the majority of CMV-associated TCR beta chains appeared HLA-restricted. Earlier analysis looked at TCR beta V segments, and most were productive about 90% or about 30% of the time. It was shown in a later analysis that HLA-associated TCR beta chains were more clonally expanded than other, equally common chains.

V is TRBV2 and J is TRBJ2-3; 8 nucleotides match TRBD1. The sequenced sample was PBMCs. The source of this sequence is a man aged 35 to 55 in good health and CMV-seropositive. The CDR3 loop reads CASSLDRGNADTQYF. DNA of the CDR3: TGTGCCAGCAGTTTAGACAGGGGTAACGCAGATACGCAGTATTTT.